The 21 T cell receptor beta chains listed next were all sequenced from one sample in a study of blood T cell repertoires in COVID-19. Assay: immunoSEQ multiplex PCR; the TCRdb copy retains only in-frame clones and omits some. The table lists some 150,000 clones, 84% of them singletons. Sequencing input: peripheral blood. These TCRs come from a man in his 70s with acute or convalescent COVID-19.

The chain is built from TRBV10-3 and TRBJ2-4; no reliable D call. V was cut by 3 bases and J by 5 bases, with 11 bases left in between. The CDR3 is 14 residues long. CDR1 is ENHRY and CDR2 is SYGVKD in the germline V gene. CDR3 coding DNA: TGTGCCATCAGTGAAAGGCAGGATGAAAACATTCAGTACTTC. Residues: CAISERQDENIQYF.

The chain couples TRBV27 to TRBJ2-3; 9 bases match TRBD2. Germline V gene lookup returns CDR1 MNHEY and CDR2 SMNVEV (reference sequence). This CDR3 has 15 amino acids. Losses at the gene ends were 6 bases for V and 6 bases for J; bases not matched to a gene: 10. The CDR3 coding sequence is TGTGCCAGCAGGACTAGCGGATGGGGTCGGGATACGCAGTATTTT. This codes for CASRTSGWGRDTQYF.

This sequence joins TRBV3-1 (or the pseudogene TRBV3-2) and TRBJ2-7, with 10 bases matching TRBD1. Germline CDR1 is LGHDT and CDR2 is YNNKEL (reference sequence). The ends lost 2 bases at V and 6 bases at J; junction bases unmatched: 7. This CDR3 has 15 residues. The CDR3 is CASSQMGTGVSEQYF. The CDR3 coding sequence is TGTGCCAGCAGCCAAATGGGGACAGGGGTAAGCGAGCAGTACTTC.

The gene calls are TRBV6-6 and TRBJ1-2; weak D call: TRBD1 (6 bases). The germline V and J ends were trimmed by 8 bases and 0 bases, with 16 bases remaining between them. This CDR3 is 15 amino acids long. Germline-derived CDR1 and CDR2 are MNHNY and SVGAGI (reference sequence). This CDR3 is CASGRGRTANYGYTF. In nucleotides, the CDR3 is TGTGCCAGCGGCAGGGGCCGAACGGCTAACTATGGCTACACCTTC.

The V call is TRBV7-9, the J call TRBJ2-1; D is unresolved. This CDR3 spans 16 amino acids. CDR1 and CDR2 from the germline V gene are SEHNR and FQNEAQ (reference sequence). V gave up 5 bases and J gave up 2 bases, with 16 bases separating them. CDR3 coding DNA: TGTGCCAGCAGCGTAAATCGGGTCCTCGCCTACAATGAGCAGTTCTTC. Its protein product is CASSVNRVLAYNEQFF.

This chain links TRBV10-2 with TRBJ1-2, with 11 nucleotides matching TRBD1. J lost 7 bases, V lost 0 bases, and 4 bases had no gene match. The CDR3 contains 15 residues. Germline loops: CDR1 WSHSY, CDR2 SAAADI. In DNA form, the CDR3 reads TGCGCCAGCAGTGAGTCGAGGACAGGGGGCTCTGGCTACACCTTC. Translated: CASSESRTGGSGYTF.

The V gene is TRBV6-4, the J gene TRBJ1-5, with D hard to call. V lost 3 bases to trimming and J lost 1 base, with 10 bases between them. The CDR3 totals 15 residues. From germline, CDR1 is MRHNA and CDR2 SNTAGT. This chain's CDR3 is CASSEEGGSNQPQHF. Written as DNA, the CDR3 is TGTGCCAGCAGTGAGGAAGGAGGCAGCAATCAGCCCCAGCATTTT.

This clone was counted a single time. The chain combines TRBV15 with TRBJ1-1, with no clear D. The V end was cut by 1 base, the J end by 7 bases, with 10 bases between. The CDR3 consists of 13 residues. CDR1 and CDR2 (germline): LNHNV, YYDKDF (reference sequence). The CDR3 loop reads CATSRGLPFEAFF. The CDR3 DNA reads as TGTGCCACCAGCAGAGGACTACCTTTTGAAGCTTTCTTT.

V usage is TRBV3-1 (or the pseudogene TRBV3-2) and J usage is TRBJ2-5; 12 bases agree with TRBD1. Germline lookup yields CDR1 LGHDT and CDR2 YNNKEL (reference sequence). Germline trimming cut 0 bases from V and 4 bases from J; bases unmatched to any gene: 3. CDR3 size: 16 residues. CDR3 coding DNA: TGTGCCAGCAGCCAAGATGGGACAGGGGGCGCAGAGACCCAGTACTTC. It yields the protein CASSQDGTGGAETQYF.

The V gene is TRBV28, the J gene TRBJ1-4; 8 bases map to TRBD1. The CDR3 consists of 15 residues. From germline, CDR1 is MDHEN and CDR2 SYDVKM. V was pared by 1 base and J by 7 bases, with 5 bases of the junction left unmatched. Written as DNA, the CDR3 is TGTGCCAGCAGTTTATTATCAGGGGGCATTGAAAAACTGTTTTTT. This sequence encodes CASSLLSGGIEKLFF.

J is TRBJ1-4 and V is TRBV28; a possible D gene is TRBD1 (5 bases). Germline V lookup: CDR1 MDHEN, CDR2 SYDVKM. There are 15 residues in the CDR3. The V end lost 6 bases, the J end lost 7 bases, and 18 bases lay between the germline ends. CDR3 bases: TGTGCCAGCAGCACTCACGGGGGGGTGGGTGAAAAACTGTTTTTT. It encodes CASSTHGGVGEKLFF.

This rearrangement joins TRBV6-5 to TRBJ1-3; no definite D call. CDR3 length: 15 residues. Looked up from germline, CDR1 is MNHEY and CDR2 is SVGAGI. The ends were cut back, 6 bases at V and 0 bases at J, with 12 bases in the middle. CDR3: CASRSSGHSGNTIYF. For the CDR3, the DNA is TGTGCCAGCAGGTCTTCAGGCCACTCTGGAAACACCATATATTTT.

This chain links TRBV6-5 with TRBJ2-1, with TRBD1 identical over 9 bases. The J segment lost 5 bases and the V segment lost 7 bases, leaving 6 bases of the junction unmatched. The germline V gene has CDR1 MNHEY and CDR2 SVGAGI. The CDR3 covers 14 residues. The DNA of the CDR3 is TGTGCCAGCACCAAAGGGACAGGGCACAATGAGCAGTTCTTC. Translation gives CASTKGTGHNEQFF.

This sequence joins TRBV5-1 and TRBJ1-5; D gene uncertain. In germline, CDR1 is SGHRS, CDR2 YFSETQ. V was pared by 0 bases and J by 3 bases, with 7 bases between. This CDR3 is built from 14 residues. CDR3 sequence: CASSLAGNNQPQHF. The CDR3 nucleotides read TGCGCCAGCAGCTTGGCCGGGAACAATCAGCCCCAGCATTTT.

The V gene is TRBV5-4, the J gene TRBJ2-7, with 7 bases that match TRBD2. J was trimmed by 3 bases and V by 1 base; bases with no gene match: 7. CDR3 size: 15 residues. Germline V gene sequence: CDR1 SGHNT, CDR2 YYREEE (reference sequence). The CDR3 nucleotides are TGTGCCAGCAGCTTGAGATCTGGGGGGGGCTACGAGCAGTACTTC. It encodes CASSLRSGGGYEQYF.

The DNA for the CDR3 is TGTGCCAGCAGTTCCCCGGACAGGCGCTCCTCCGACACTGAAGCTTTCTTT. Translated, it gives CASSSPDRRSSDTEAFF. The chain couples TRBV6-2 or TRBV6-3 to TRBJ1-1; 7 bases map to TRBD1. The CDR3 has 17 residues. V lost 4 bases and J lost 3; bases outside the gene matches: 14. The germline CDR1 and CDR2 sequences are MNHEY and SVGEGT.

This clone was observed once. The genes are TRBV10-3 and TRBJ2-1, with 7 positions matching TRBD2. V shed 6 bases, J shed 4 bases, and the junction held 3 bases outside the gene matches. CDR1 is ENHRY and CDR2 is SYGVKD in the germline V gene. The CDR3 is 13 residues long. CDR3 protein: CAIRGLLYNEQFF. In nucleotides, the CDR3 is TGTGCCATCAGGGGACTACTTTACAATGAGCAGTTCTTC.

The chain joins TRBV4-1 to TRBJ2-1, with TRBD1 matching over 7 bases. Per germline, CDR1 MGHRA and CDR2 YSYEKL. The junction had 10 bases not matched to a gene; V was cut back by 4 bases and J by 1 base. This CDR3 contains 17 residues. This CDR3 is CASSRMQGVGSYNEQFF. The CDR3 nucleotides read TGCGCCAGCAGCCGCATGCAGGGGGTAGGGTCCTACAATGAGCAGTTCTTC.

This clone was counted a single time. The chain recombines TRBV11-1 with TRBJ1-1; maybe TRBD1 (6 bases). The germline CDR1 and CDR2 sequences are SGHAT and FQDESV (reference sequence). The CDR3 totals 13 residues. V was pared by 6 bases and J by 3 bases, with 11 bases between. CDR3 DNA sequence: TGTGCCAGCAGGCTACAGGGAGACACTGAAGCTTTCTTT. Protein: CASRLQGDTEAFF.

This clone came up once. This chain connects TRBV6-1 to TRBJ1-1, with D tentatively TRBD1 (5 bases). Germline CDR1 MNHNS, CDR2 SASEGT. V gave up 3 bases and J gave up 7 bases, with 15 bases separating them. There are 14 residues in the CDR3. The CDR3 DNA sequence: TGTGCCAGCAGTGATTACAGGCACCCGATTGAAGCTTTCTTT. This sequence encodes CASSDYRHPIEAFF.

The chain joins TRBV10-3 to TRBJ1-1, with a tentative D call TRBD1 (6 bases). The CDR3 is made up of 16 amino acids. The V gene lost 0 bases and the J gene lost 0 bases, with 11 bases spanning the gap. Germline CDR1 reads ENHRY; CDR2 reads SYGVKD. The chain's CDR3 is CAISESRAGVNTEAFF. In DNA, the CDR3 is TGTGCCATCAGTGAGTCAAGGGCAGGGGTGAACACTGAAGCTTTCTTT.